This is a list of T cell receptor beta chains from one sample in a study of OX40 agonist ivuxolimab in advanced cancers. Generated by immunoSEQ multiplex PCR, the TCRdb table keeps only in-frame clones and is missing some. This sample has some 45,000 clones, with 75% to 90% found just once. The sequenced sample was CD4+ or CD8+ T cells sorted from blood, obtained in a trial of the OX40 agonist ivuxolimab. Receptor source: an adult with an advanced solid tumor such as melanoma, head and neck, liver or kidney cancer. Both conserved end residues are part of each CDR3. The D gene is left open where the match is weak. Rows may omit the clone size; those that give it use once, few, many or a size class.

j_call v_call clone_size d_call cdr3_aa cdr3_nt
TRBJ1-1 TRBV27 - TRBD1 CASSFSRGRRTEAFF TGTGCCAGCAGTTTCAGCAGGGGGCGCAGGACTGAAGCTTTCTTT
TRBJ2-3 TRBV30 once - CAWSIGSTADTQYF TGTGCCTGGAGTATTGGCTCCACCGCAGATACGCAGTATTTT
TRBJ1-2 TRBV16 - - CASSQTYEARLGGYTF TGTGCCAGCAGCCAAACCTACGAGGCCCGACTTGGTGGCTACACCTTC
TRBJ1-1 TRBV2 - - CASSKGNTEAFF TGTGCCAGCAGTAAAGGGAACACTGAAGCTTTCTTT
TRBJ1-2 TRBV6-1 - TRBD1 CASSVSGTDTVYF TGTGCCAGCAGTGTATCCGGGACAGATACCGTATACTTC
TRBJ1-5 TRBV6-5 few - CASSIRGQPQHF TGTGCCAGCAGTATCCGGGGGCAGCCCCAGCATTTT
TRBJ2-3 TRBV7-9 once TRBD2 CASSSSSGVTDTQYF TGTGCCAGCAGCTCATCTAGCGGAGTCACAGATACGCAGTATTTT
TRBJ2-6 TRBV7-3 - TRBD2 CASSSGWAGGGSGANVLTF TGTGCCAGCAGCTCAGGGTGGGCGGGAGGCGGCTCTGGGGCCAACGTCCTGACTTTC
TRBJ1-5 TRBV19 - - CASSNLRQPQHF TGTGCCAGTAGTAATCTCCGTCAGCCCCAGCATTTT
TRBJ2-7 TRBV5-1 - TRBD1 CASSPWDRVDVGTYEQYF TGCGCCAGCAGCCCCTGGGACAGGGTAGACGTGGGAACCTACGAGCAGTACTTC
TRBJ2-7 TRBV6-4 - TRBD1 CASRRDRGGDEQYF TGTGCCAGCAGGCGGGACAGGGGCGGGGACGAGCAGTACTTC
TRBJ2-2 TRBV27 - TRBD1 CASSKPTGYPNTGELFF TGTGCCAGCAGCAAACCGACAGGGTACCCGAACACCGGGGAGCTGTTTTTT
TRBJ1-4 TRBV19 - - CASSRERSNEKLFF TGTGCCAGTAGTCGGGAAAGGTCTAATGAAAAACTGTTTTTT
TRBJ2-7 TRBV9 once TRBD2 CASSVDVGLAGIYEQYF TGTGCCAGCAGCGTAGATGTCGGACTAGCGGGGATCTACGAGCAGTACTTC
TRBJ2-3 TRBV9 - TRBD1 CASSPGQGTDTQYF TGTGCCAGCAGCCCCGGACAGGGCACGGATACGCAGTATTTT
TRBJ2-1 TRBV25-1 - - CASSEYYGGNEQFF TGTGCCAGCAGTGAATATTATGGGGGCAATGAGCAGTTCTTC
TRBJ2-5 TRBV10-3 - TRBD1 CAISSTGPVGETQYF TGTGCCATCAGCTCGACAGGGCCGGTGGGGGAGACCCAGTACTTC
TRBJ2-3 TRBV6-5 - TRBD2 CASSYLAGGTDTQYF TGTGCCAGCAGTTATTTAGCGGGAGGAACAGATACGCAGTATTTT
TRBJ2-1 TRBV18 - TRBD1 CASSRDRGENEQFF TGTGCCAGCTCCCGGGACAGGGGGGAAAATGAGCAGTTCTTC
TRBJ1-1 TRBV6-5 - - CASSYGLQMNTEAFF TGTGCCAGCAGTTACGGACTACAGATGAACACTGAAGCTTTCTTT
TRBJ2-4 TRBV19 - - CASSIRQSGQNIQYF TGTGCCAGTAGTATACGCCAGTCGGGGCAAAACATTCAGTACTTC
TRBJ2-3 TRBV5-1 - - CASSLGTGNTDTQYF TGCGCCAGCAGCTTGGGGACCGGGAACACAGATACGCAGTATTTT
TRBJ2-5 TRBV19 few TRBD1 CASSLSAPGQGAETQYF TGTGCCAGTAGCCTATCTGCGCCGGGACAGGGAGCAGAGACCCAGTACTTC
TRBJ1-6 TRBV5-4 few TRBD1 CASSLGGGSGSPLHF TGTGCCAGCAGCTTGGGAGGGGGCTCGGGGTCACCCCTCCACTTT
TRBJ1-5 TRBV21-1 once - CASDYNGTGYGNQPQHF TGTGCCAGCGACTATAATGGGACAGGGTATGGCAATCAGCCCCAGCATTTT
TRBJ2-7 TRBV9 once - CASSVGTTSYGQYF TGTGCCAGCAGCGTAGGGACAACCTCCTACGGGCAGTACTTC
TRBJ1-3 TRBV28 - TRBD1 CASSSTGIGDTIYF TGTGCCAGCAGTTCGACAGGGATAGGGGACACCATATATTTT
TRBJ2-5 TRBV4-1 - TRBD2 CASSQKPPGTSEETQYF TGCGCCAGCAGCCAAAAGCCCCCCGGGACTAGTGAAGAGACCCAGTACTTC
TRBJ2-1 TRBV18 - - CASSPREKQTTYNEQFF TGTGCCAGCTCACCAAGAGAAAAGCAGACCACCTACAATGAGCAGTTCTTC
TRBJ1-6 TRBV12-5 - - CASGLNPNSPLHF TGTGCTAGTGGTTTGAACCCCAATTCACCCCTCCACTTT
TRBJ2-7 TRBV6-1 - - CASRETAYEQYF TGTGCCAGCAGAGAAACAGCCTACGAGCAGTACTTC
TRBJ1-2 TRBV6-5 - TRBD1 CASSYVRTGGSYGYTF TGTGCCAGCAGTTACGTACGGACAGGGGGCTCCTATGGCTACACCTTC
TRBJ2-5 TRBV5-1 - TRBD2 CASSLLASGGETQYF TGCGCCAGCAGCTTATTGGCTAGCGGGGGAGAGACCCAGTACTTC
TRBJ1-5 TRBV6-1 - - CASSEGLYYSNQPQHF TGTGCCAGCAGTGAAGGGCTATACTATAGCAATCAGCCCCAGCATTTT
TRBJ2-3 TRBV28 - TRBD2 CASSRRGGEDTQYF TGTGCCAGCAGCCGACGGGGGGGAGAAGATACGCAGTATTTT
TRBJ1-1 TRBV9 - - CASSFRGYTEAFF TGTGCCAGCTCTTTTCGGGGTTACACTGAAGCTTTCTTT
TRBJ1-6 TRBV4-1 - - CASSQRWRRDNSFNSPLHF TGCGCCAGCAGCCAAAGGTGGCGCCGGGACAATTCGTTTAATTCACCCCTCCACTTT
TRBJ2-7 TRBV29-1 - - CSVGGQEAHEQYF TGCAGCGTTGGAGGGCAGGAGGCCCACGAGCAGTACTTC
TRBJ1-6 TRBV7-9 - - CASSNRERINSPLHF TGTGCCAGCAGCAACCGGGAGCGTATTAATTCACCCCTCCACTTT
TRBJ2-1 TRBV5-4 - TRBD1 CASSSQGASYNEQFF TGTGCCAGCAGCTCCCAGGGGGCGTCCTACAATGAGCAGTTCTTC
TRBJ2-7 TRBV18 once - CASSQREAYEQYF TGTGCCAGCTCACAAAGGGAGGCCTACGAGCAGTACTTC
TRBJ2-5 TRBV7-2 - TRBD2 CASSSRPGGRSGETQYF TGTGCCAGCAGCTCCCGCCCGGGGGGGAGGTCGGGGGAGACCCAGTACTTC
TRBJ2-7 TRBV6-5 once TRBD2 CASSSQGAGAHEQYF TGTGCCAGCAGTTCCCAGGGAGCGGGGGCCCACGAGCAGTACTTC
TRBJ2-2 TRBV4-2 - TRBD1 CASSPEGTGVLRRTTGELFF TGTGCCAGCAGCCCCGAGGGGACAGGGGTTTTGCGGCGCACCACCGGGGAGCTGTTTTTT
TRBJ1-2 TRBV29-1 few - CSVDGVRQNYGYTF TGCAGCGTTGATGGGGTCAGACAGAACTATGGCTACACCTTC
TRBJ1-3 TRBV5-6 few - CASSLFQGGNTIYF TGTGCCAGCAGCTTGTTTCAGGGAGGAAACACCATATATTTT
TRBJ2-6 TRBV28 - TRBD1 CASSAKTGRNGANVLTF TGTGCCAGCAGCGCGAAGACAGGGCGAAATGGGGCCAACGTCCTGACTTTC
TRBJ1-6 TRBV11-2 few - CASSLRHSPLHF TGTGCCAGCAGCCTCCGTCATTCACCCCTCCACTTT
TRBJ1-3 TRBV9 - TRBD1 CASSVSGQTSGNTIYF TGTGCCAGCAGCGTATCGGGACAGACCTCGGGAAACACCATATATTTT
TRBJ1-4 TRBV6-5 - - CASSYSRQTNEKLFF TGTGCCAGCAGTTACTCGCGACAGACAAATGAAAAACTGTTTTTT
TRBJ1-1 TRBV12-5 - - CASGVDRLNTEAFF TGTGCTAGTGGCGTTGACAGGTTGAACACTGAAGCTTTCTTT
TRBJ1-1 TRBV11-2 - - CASSLERSEAFF TGTGCCAGCAGCTTAGAGCGCAGTGAAGCTTTCTTT